This TCR beta chain is drawn from a study of CXCR3-negative and CXCR3-positive naive CD8 T cells. This CDR3 spans 15 amino acids. Germline V lookup: CDR1 KGHSH, CDR2 LQKENI. Whole-study results and caveats: The majority of assays used fresh PBMCs, and CXCR3 expression partially decreased after cryopreservation.

In the case of this clonotype: Its antigen is still unknown.

UMI-labeled 5' RACE TRB cDNA libraries were prepared from the cells. TCRdb re-called the 5' RACE reads and shows each CDR3 protein once, DNA omitted. The listing contains 55,000 to 65,000 distinct CDR3 sequences. Naive CD8+ T lymphocytes were specified as CD45RO-CCR7+CD27+CD95-. The receptor's source is a human donor in good health. Some clones in this sample may be carry-over from other donors' samples. The V call is TRBV18, the J call TRBJ2-7; the D call from TCRdb, TRBD1, cannot be confirmed without DNA. The sample comprised naive CXCR3- CD8+ T cells from blood. Specified subset: CD45RO-CCR7+CD27+CD95- naive CD8+ T cells lacking CXCR3 (TNR3-). This CDR3 is CASSPPGTGGYEQYF.